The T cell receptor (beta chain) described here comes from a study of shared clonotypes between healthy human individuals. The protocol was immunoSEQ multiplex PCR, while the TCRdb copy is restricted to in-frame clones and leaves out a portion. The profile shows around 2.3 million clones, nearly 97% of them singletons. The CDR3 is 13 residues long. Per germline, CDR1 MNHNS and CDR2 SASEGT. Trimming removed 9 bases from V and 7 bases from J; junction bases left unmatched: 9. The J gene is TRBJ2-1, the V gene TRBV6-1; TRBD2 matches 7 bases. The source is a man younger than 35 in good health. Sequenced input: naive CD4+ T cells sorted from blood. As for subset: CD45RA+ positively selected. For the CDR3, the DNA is TGTGCCAGTGGGCGGGAGATAGGTAATGAGCAGTTCTTC. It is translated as CASGREIGNEQFF.